This entry lists 22 T cell receptor beta chains sequenced from one sample in a study of blood T cell repertoires in COVID-19. Sequenced by immunoSEQ multiplex PCR; TCRdb stores in-frame clones only, minus some. Of roughly 110,000 clones in the sample, approximately 90% were seen once. The sequenced material came from peripheral blood. All receptors come from a human donor with acute or convalescent COVID-19. The donor label of this sample is uncertain.

This clone was seen just once. This rearrangement joins TRBV4-3 to TRBJ2-5; 9 bases fit TRBD2. J lost 5 bases, V lost 2 bases, and 9 bases had no gene match. The CDR3 has 16 amino acids. Germline CDR1 is LGHNA and CDR2 is YSLEER. CDR3 sequence reads: CASSQLLAGMRETQYF. The CDR3 region has the DNA TGCGCCAGCAGCCAACTCCTAGCGGGAATGAGGGAGACCCAGTACTTC.

This clone was recorded only once. This chain connects TRBV7-9 to TRBJ1-1; TRBD1 agrees at 7 bases. Germline values: CDR1 SEHNR, CDR2 FQNEAQ (reference sequence). J was trimmed by 6 bases and V by 4 bases; bases with no gene match: 8. This CDR3 is built from 14 residues. In DNA form, the CDR3 reads TGTGCCAGCAGCTCCGCAGGGGGGACAGCTGAAGCTTTCTTT. Translated: CASSSAGGTAEAFF. The complete variable domain, with remaining parts taken from reference TRBV7-9 and TRBJ1-1, reads DTGVSQNPRHKITKRGQNVTFRCDPISEHNRLYWYRQTLGQGPEFLTYFQNEAQLEKSRLLSDRFSAERPKGSFSTLEIQRTEQGDSAMYLCASSSAGGTAEAFFGQGTRLTVV.

The CDR3 nucleotides are TGCGCCAGCAGCTTGACGGGACTAGCGGGTGGAATCGAGCAGTTCTTC. Protein product: CASSLTGLAGGIEQFF. The gene calls are TRBV5-1 and TRBJ2-1; 12 bases fit TRBD2. Germline loops: CDR1 SGHRS, CDR2 YFSETQ. The CDR3 is 16 amino acids. V lost 1 base and J lost 10; bases outside the gene matches: 9. Full variable domain (outside the CDR3, taken from reference TRBV5-1 and TRBJ2-1): KAGVTQTPRYLIKTRGQQVTLSCSPISGHRSVSWYQQTPGQGLQFLFEYFSETQRNKGNFPGRFSGRQFSNSRSEMNVSTLELGDSALYLCASSLTGLAGGIEQFFGPGTRLTVL.

The chain carries TRBV6-5 and TRBJ1-2; D is uncertain. In germline, CDR1 is MNHEY, CDR2 SVGAGI. V shed 5 bases and J shed 8 bases, with 15 bases lying between them. This CDR3 spans 13 amino acids. CDR3 residues: CASSPRSLGGYTF. CDR3 in DNA: TGTGCCAGCAGTCCCCGAAGCCTCGGGGGCTACACCTTC.

The chain joins TRBV29-1 to TRBJ1-1; D gene ambiguous. The CDR3 consists of 13 residues. V gave up 7 bases and J gave up 6 bases, with 18 bases separating them. Germline V gene data show CDR1 as SQVTM and CDR2 as ANQGSEA. The CDR3 sequence: CSGHSDTNAEAFF. DNA of the CDR3: TGCAGCGGCCACTCGGATACTAACGCTGAAGCTTTCTTT.

The chain joins TRBV7-8 to TRBJ2-7; the D is unclear. Germline V gene sequence: CDR1 SGHVS, CDR2 FQNEAQ. This CDR3 comprises 14 residues. Trimming took off 7 bases at V and 0 bases at J, with 13 bases between the two ends. The CDR3 DNA is TGTGCCAGCAATTCGTTGGCTAGCTCCTACGAGCAGTACTTC. Protein: CASNSLASSYEQYF.

The V call is TRBV3-1 (or the pseudogene TRBV3-2), the J call TRBJ2-1; 8 bases match TRBD2. The CDR3 has 15 amino acids. The V segment lost 0 bases and the J segment 10 bases; nucleotides outside the gene matches: 8. CDR1 is LGHDT and CDR2 is YNNKEL in the germline V gene (reference sequence). CDR3 sequence (DNA): TGTGCCAGCAGCCAAGATCTACTAGCGGAGAGAGAGCAGTTCTTC. Translated, it gives CASSQDLLAEREQFF.

The chain employs TRBV10-3 and TRBJ2-7; 8 bases are shared with TRBD1. V shed 2 bases and J 2 bases; nucleotides not matched to a gene: 8. The CDR3 sequence is 16 residues long. The germline CDR1 and CDR2 sequences are ENHRY and SYGVKD. Here the CDR3 reads CAISEEETGDPYEQYF. CDR3 DNA: TGTGCCATCAGTGAGGAGGAGACAGGGGACCCCTACGAGCAGTACTTC.

The rearrangement uses TRBV6-5 and TRBJ1-1, with D perhaps TRBD1 (6 bases). The CDR3 is 14 amino acids. CDR1 and CDR2 (germline): MNHEY, SVGAGI. Trimming left V 5 bases short and J 7 bases short, with 17 bases between. The CDR3 reads CASSIQGYHVEAFF. The CDR3 nucleotides read TGTGCCAGCAGTATACAGGGTTATCATGTTGAAGCTTTCTTT.

The chain joins TRBV11-3 to TRBJ2-3, with D unclear. Trimming removed 3 bases at V and 1 base at J, with 5 bases between. Germline CDR1 and CDR2: SGHNT and YENEEA. This CDR3 is built from 13 residues. This CDR3 is CASSLRGTDTQYF. CDR3 coding DNA: TGTGCCAGCAGCTTGCGTGGCACAGATACGCAGTATTTT.

The chain is built from TRBV5-5 and TRBJ1-5; D gene unclear. V lost 3 bases and J 0 bases, leaving 10 bases between the germline ends. The CDR3 is 15 amino acids. In germline, CDR1 is SGHKS, CDR2 YYEKEE (reference sequence). The CDR3 DNA is TGTGCCAGCAGCTCTAGTTGGAATAGCAATCAGCCCCAGCATTTT. Translated, it gives CASSSSWNSNQPQHF. Variable domain in full (rest from reference TRBV5-5 and TRBJ1-5): DAGVTQSPTHLIKTRGQQVTLRCSPISGHKSVSWYQQVLGQGPQFIFQYYEKEERGRGNFPDRFSARQFPNYSSELNVNALLLGDSALYLCASSSSWNSNQPQHFGDGTRLSIL.

The chain links TRBV19 to TRBJ2-2; D call uncertain. The germline CDR1 and CDR2 sequences are LNHDA and SQIVND (reference sequence). Between the trimmed V and J ends, which lost 7 bases and 1 base, there was a span of 13 bases. CDR3 length equals 15 residues. This CDR3 is CASKRSALNTGELFF. The CDR3 DNA is TGTGCCAGTAAGAGGAGCGCTCTGAACACCGGGGAGCTGTTTTTT.

The chain carries TRBV3-1 (or the pseudogene TRBV3-2) and TRBJ1-5, with D hard to call. This CDR3 comprises 18 residues. Trimming took off 1 base at V and 1 base at J, with 17 bases between the two ends. Germline V gene data show CDR1 as LGHDT and CDR2 as YNNKEL (reference sequence). The CDR3 protein is CASSQVWPQVASNQPQHF. Here the CDR3 DNA reads TGTGCCAGCAGCCAAGTTTGGCCCCAGGTCGCGAGCAATCAGCCCCAGCATTTT.

The chain employs TRBV7-2 and TRBJ1-2, with a tentative D call TRBD1 (5 bases). V was trimmed by 5 bases and J by 8 bases, leaving 12 bases between them. CDR3 length: 12 amino acids. The germline V gene has CDR1 SGHTA and CDR2 FQGNSA. DNA of the CDR3: TGTGCCAGCAGCCCAGGGTGGAAAGGCTACACCTTC. Its translation is CASSPGWKGYTF. The full variable domain, completed using reference TRBV7-2 and TRBJ1-2, is GAGVSQSPSNKVTEKGKDVELRCDPISGHTALYWYRQSLGQGLEFLIYFQGNSAPDKSGLPSDRFSAERTGGSVSTLTIQRTQQEDSAVYLCASSPGWKGYTFGSGTRLTVV.

Remarks on this clone: One junction end does not reproduce the germline sequence, and a read error may be involved. V gene TRBV2 combines with J gene TRBJ1-2; 8 bases map to TRBD1. This CDR3 spans 12 amino acids. Germline V gives CDR1 SNHLY, CDR2 FYNNEI. CDR3 region: CASSGRDRSKKF. The CDR3, as DNA: TGTGCCAGCAGTGGCAGGGACAGGTCAAAAAAATTC.

CDR3 in amino acids: CASSVGISGSEGYTF. The CDR3 DNA follows: TGTGCCAGCAGCGTAGGGATTTCAGGATCTGAAGGCTACACCTTC. The chain is built from TRBV9 and TRBJ1-2; D not certain. V was clipped by 0 bases and J by 8 bases, with 17 bases between them. The CDR3 length is 15 residues. CDR1 SGDLS and CDR2 YYNGEE come from the germline V gene. The full variable domain, in which reference TRBV9 and TRBJ1-2 provide the parts outside the CDR3, is DSGVTQTPKHLITATGQRVTLRCSPRSGDLSVYWYQQSLDQGLQFLIQYYNGEERAKGNILERFSAQQFPDLHSELNLSSLELGDSALYFCASSVGISGSEGYTFGSGTRLTVV.

The chain combines TRBV5-1 with TRBJ1-2, with 7 bases lining up with TRBD1. J was trimmed by 6 bases and V by 2 bases; bases with no gene match: 4. The length of the CDR3 is 13 residues. Germline V gives CDR1 SGHRS, CDR2 YFSETQ. CDR3: CASSLTGVDGYTF. DNA of the CDR3: TGCGCCAGCAGCTTAACAGGGGTTGATGGCTACACCTTC.

Written as DNA, the CDR3 is TGTGCCAGCAGTTTACAGTATTTGGGCTACACCTTC. Amino acids: CASSLQYLGYTF. J is TRBJ1-2 and V is TRBV28, with unresolved D. Trimming took off 2 bases at V and 8 bases at J, with 9 bases between the two ends. This CDR3 spans 12 amino acids. The germline V gene encodes CDR1 MDHEN and CDR2 SYDVKM.

This CDR3 reads CASRQQGVLTDTQYF. The CDR3 nucleotides are TGCGCCAGCAGGCAACAGGGGGTCCTTACAGATACGCAGTATTTT. The chain has TRBV5-1 and TRBJ2-3; 8 positions agree with TRBD1. V shed 5 bases, J shed 3 bases, and the junction held 8 bases outside the gene matches. The CDR3 length is 15 residues. Germline lookup yields CDR1 SGHRS and CDR2 YFSETQ.

The rearrangement joins TRBV10-1 to TRBJ1-5; 9 positions match TRBD1. J was trimmed by 4 bases and V by 8 bases; bases with no gene match: 15. The CDR3 consists of 17 residues. The germline V gene encodes CDR1 WNHNN and CDR2 SYGVQD (reference sequence). The CDR3 nucleotides read TGCGCCAGCCGCCTGACAGGGGGGGGTTTATGTAATCAGCCCCAGCATTTT. It translates to CASRLTGGGLCNQPQHF.

V usage is TRBV5-1 and J usage is TRBJ1-4; 7 bases are shared with TRBD1. Germline V gene data show CDR1 as SGHRS and CDR2 as YFSETQ. The V segment lost 5 bases and the J segment 5 bases; nucleotides outside the gene matches: 12. The CDR3 is 16 amino acids. The CDR3 sequence: CASRVGTDTLNEKLFF. The CDR3 DNA follows: TGCGCCAGCAGGGTCGGGACAGATACTTTAAATGAAAAACTGTTTTTT.

The chain recombines TRBV6-4 with TRBJ1-1, with a tentative D call TRBD1 (6 bases). CDR3 length: 14 amino acids. Trimming removed 7 bases at V and 1 base at J, with 13 bases between. CDR1 is MRHNA and CDR2 is SNTAGT in the germline V gene. CDR3 amino acids: CASKLTGQNTEAFF. The CDR3 DNA is TGTGCCAGCAAATTGACAGGACAGAACACTGAAGCTTTCTTT.